The clone carrying this T cell receptor (beta chain) has ten or more counts. The antigen is not known. The sample belongs to a study of T-cell memory formation after mild COVID-19. Germline V lookup: CDR1 SGHRS, CDR2 YFSETQ. The CDR3 is 16 amino acids. V dropped 0 bases and J dropped 3 bases, with 12 bases sitting between them. TCR alpha and TCR beta cDNA libraries carrying sample barcodes and UMIs came from 5'RACE with constant-segment primers. TCRdb redid the calling of the 5' RACE reads with MiXCR, one entry per CDR3 protein. This table has about 430,000 distinct CDR3 sequences, roughly 18% appearing once. Study-wide results and limits: Among contracting clones, CD4+ were mainly CM/EM and CD8+ enriched in EMRA. The authors did not confirm SARS-CoV-2 specificity of second-wave clones peaking day 37.

The chain combines TRBV5-1 with TRBJ1-4; D unresolved. Sequences were obtained from PBMCs or a T cell subset sorted from them (not recorded which). This clonotype was sampled from a man aged 18 to 30 who had mild COVID-19 (a few samples of this study predate the infection). Cell type and time point are not known. This chain's CDR3 is CASSLGRASANEKLFF. DNA of the CDR3: TGCGCCAGCAGCTTGGGGCGTGCATCGGCTAATGAAAAACTGTTTTTT.